The clone carrying this TCR beta chain came up many times. These data come from a study of early T cells in non-severe SARS-CoV-2 infection. The CDR3 runs 14 residues. Germline values: CDR1 SGHRS, CDR2 YFSETQ. The V end lost 5 bases, the J end lost 3 bases, and 14 bases lay between the germline ends. Unique molecular identifiers were affixed to single, distinct cDNA molecules. TCRdb re-called the 5' RACE reads with MiXCR, one entry per CDR3 protein. The sample shows approximately 80,000 distinct CDR3 sequences, roughly 10% of them seen only once. Sequenced here: whole blood, sampled at baseline. V gene TRBV5-1 combines with J gene TRBJ1-1; D is perhaps TRBD1 (5 bases). The TCR was taken from an adult who was a healthcare worker with PCR-confirmed SARS-CoV-2 infection or an uninfected control (not recorded which). This chain's CDR3 is CASRVRRGDTEAFF. In DNA, the CDR3 is TGCGCCAGCAGGGTGAGACGGGGGGACACTGAAGCTTTCTTT.